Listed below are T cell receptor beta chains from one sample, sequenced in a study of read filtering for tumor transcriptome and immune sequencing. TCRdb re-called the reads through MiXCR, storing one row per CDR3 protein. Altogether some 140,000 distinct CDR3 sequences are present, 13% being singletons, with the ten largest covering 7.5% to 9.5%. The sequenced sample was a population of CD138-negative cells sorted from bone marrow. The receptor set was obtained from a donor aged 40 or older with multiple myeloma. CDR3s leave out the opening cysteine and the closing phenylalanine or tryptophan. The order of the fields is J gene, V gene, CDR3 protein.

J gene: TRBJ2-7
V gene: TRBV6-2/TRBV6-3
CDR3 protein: ASSLQGYEQY

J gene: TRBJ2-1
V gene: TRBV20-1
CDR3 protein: SARDYPLSSYNEQF

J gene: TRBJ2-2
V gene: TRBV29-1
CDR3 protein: SVVSRINTGELF

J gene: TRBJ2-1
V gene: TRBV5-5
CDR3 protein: ASSLFPSGRADEQF

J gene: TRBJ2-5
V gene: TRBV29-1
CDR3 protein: SVGKADRLQETQY

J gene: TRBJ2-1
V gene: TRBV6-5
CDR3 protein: ASSASAADNEQF

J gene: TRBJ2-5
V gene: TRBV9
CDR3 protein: ASSVDGMADRPY

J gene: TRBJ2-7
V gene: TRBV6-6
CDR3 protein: ATSTTDSYEQY

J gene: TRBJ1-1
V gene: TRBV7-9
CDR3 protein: ASSRLGQGGPEAF

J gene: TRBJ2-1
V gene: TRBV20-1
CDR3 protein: SARGLGGGNEQF

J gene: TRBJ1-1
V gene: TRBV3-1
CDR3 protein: ASSPTGFWNTEAF